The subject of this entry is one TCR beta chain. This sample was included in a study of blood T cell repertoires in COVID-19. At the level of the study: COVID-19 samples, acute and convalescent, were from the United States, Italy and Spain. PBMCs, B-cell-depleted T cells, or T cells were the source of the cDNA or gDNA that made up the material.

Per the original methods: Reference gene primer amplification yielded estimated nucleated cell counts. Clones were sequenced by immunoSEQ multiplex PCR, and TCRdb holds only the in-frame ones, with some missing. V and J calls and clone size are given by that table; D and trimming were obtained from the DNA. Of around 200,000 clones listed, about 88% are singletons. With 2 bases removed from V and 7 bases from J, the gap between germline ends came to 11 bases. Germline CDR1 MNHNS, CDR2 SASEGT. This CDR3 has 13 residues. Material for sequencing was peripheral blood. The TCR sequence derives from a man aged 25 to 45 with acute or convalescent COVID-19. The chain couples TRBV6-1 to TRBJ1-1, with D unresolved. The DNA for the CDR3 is TGTGCCAGCAGTGAATGGCAGGAAAGTGAAGCTTTCTTT. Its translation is CASSEWQESEAFF.